The clone carrying this T cell receptor (beta chain) was seen a few times. In alopecia areata patients, both lesional scalp punch biopsies and peripheral blood were collected. PBMCs provided sorted CD4+ and CD8+ T cells. The data derive from a study of CD8+ T cells in alopecia areata. Overall study: Among treated patients, oral tofacitinib was administered at 5 to 10 mg twice daily. Tofacitinib administration persisted for 6 to 18 months, succeeded by 6 months off drug.

Following RNA extraction, reverse transcription yielded cDNA that acted as the sequencing template. Generated by immunoSEQ multiplex PCR, the TCRdb table keeps only in-frame clones and is missing some. The data contain 170,000 or so clones, about 60% of them singletons. The CDR3 runs 14 residues. Germline assignment: CDR1 MNHEY and CDR2 SVGAGI. The V end lost 6 bases, the J end lost 8 bases, and 14 bases lay between the germline ends. Sequencing was performed on CD4+ T cells sorted from blood, taken at week 0. The chain carries TRBV6-5 and TRBJ1-6; tentatively, D is TRBD1 (6 bases). This TCR was recovered from a human donor with alopecia areata. The CDR3 here is CASSQGILDSPLHF. CDR3 DNA: TGTGCCAGCAGCCAGGGGATATTGGATTCACCCCTCCACTTT.